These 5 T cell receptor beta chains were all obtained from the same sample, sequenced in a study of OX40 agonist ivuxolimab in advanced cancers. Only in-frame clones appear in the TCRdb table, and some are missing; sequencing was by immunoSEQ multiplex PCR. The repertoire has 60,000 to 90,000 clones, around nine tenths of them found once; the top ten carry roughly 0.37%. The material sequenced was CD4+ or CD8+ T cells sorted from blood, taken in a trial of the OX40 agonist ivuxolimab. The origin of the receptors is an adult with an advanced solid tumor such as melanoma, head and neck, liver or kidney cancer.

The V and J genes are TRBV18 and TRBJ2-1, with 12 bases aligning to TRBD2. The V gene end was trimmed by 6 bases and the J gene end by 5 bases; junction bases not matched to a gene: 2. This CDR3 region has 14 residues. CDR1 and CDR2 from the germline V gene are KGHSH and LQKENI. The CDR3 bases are TGTGCCAGCTCGCGGACTAGCGGGGACAATGAGCAGTTCTTC. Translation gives CASSRTSGDNEQFF.

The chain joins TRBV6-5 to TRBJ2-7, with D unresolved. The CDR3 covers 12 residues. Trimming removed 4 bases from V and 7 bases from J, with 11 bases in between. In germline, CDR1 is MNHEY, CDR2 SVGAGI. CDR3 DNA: TGTGCCAGCAGTTCTCGATCATGGGAGCAGTACTTC. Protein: CASSSRSWEQYF.

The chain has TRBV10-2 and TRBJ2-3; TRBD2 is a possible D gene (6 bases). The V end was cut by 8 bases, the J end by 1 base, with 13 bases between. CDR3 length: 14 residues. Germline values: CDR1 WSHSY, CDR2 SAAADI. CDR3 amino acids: CASGGTQGTDTQYF. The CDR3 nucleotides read TGCGCCAGCGGCGGGACTCAGGGCACAGATACGCAGTATTTT.

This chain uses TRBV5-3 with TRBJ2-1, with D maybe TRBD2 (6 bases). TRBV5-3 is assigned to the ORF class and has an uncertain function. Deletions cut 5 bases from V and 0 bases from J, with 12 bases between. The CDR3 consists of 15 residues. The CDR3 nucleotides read TGTGCCAGAAGGACTAGGGTGTACTCCTACAATGAGCAGTTCTTC. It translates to CARRTRVYSYNEQFF.

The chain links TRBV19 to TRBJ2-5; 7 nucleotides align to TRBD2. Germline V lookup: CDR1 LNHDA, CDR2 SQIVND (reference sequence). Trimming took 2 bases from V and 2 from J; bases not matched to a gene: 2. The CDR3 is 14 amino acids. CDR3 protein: CASSIRTRQETQYF. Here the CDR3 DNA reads TGTGCCAGTAGTATACGGACTAGACAAGAGACCCAGTACTTC. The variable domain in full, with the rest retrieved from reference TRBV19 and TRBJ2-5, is DGGITQSPKYLFRKEGQNVTLSCEQNLNHDAMYWYRQDPGQGLRLIYYSQIVNDFQKGDIAEGYSVSREKKESFPLTVTSAQKNPTAFYLCASSIRTRQETQYFGPGTRLLVL.